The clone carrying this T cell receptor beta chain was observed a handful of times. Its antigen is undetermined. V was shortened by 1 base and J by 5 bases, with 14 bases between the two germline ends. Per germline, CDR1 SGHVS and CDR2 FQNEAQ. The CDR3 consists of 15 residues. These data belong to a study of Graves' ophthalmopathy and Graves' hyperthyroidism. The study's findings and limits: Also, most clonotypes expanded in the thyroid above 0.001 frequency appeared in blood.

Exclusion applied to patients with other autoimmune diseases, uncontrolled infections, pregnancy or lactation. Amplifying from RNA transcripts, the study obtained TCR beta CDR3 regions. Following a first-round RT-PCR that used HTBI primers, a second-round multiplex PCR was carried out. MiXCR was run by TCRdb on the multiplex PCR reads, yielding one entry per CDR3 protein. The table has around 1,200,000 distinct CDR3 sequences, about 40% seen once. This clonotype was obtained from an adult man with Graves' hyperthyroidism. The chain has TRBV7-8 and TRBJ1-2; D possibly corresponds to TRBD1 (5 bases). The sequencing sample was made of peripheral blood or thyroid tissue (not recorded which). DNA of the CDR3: TGTGCCAGCAGCTTAGGTCCGGGACGCAAGTATGGCTACACCTTC. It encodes CASSLGPGRKYGYTF.